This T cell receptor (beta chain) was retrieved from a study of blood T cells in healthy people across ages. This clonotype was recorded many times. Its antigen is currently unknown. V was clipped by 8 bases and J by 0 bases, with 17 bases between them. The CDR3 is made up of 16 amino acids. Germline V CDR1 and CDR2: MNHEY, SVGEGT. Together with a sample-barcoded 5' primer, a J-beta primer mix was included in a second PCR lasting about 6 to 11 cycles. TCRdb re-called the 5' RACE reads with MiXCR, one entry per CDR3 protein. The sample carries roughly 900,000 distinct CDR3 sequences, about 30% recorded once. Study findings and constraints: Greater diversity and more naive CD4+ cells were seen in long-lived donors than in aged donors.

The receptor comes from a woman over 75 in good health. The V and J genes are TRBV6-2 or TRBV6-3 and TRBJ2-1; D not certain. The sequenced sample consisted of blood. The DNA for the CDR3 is TGTGCCAGCCTCACCCCCGGGCGAAGCTCCTACAATGAGCAGTTCTTC. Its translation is CASLTPGRSSYNEQFF.